This record concerns one TCR beta chain sequence. Its cognate antigen is unknown. This record comes from a study of CXCR3-negative and CXCR3-positive naive CD8 T cells. Findings of the study overall: Relative to memory CD8+ cells, whose diversity was much lower, both naive subsets had comparably high diversity. Comparison of naive CXCR3-negative and CXCR3-positive cells revealed similar TRBV-TRBJ usage, while memory cells differed.

The authors made the TRB cDNA libraries by 5' RACE using UMI labels. Reprocessing the 5' RACE reads, TCRdb reports a single entry for every CDR3 protein and omits DNA. With 75,000 to 95,000 distinct CDR3 sequences in the sample, the ten largest clones hold approximately 1%. The CDR3 is 14 amino acids. Looked up from germline, CDR1 is SGDLS and CDR2 is YYNGEE. Triplicate roughly 300,000-cell sorts were made of each CD8+ T cell subset. The receptor was derived from a human donor in good health. Some clones in this sample may be carry-over from other donors' samples. The chain has TRBV9 and TRBJ2-1; the TCRdb D gene call, TRBD2, has no DNA to confirm it. Sequenced material: naive CXCR3- CD8+ T cells from blood. Noted subset: CD45RO-CCR7+CD27+CD95- naive CD8+ T cells lacking CXCR3 (TNR3-). Here the CDR3 reads CASSVSGGGNEQFF.